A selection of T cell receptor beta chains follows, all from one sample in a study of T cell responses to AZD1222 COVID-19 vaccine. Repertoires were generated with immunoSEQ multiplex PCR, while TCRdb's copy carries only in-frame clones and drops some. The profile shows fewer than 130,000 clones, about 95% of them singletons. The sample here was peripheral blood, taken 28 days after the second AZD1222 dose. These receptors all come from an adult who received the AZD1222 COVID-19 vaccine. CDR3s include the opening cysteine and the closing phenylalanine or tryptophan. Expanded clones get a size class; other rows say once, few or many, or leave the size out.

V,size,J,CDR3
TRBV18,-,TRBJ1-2,CASSQTETGENYGYTF
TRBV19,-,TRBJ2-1,CASSIGGLYNEQFF
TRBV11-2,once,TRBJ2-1,CASSATTQGEQFF
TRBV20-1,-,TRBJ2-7,CSVDSSYEQYF
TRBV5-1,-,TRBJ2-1,CASSYVQTGGNEQFF
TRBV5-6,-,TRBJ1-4,CASTAEATNEKLFF
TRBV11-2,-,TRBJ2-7,CASSSALGQDNSYEQYF
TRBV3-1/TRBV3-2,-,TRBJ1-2,CASSQGRVTGYTF
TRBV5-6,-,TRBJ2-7,CASSFLQSSYEQYF
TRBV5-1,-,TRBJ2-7,CASSSTGGWSYEQYF
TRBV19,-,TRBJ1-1,CASSKYRVTNTEAFF
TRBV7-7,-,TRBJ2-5,CASSLSPRTLGETQYF
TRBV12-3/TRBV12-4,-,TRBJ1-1,CASSPQVDTEAFF
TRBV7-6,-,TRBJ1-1,CASSPRGGGGRNTEAFF
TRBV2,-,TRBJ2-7,CASTKGGHEQYF
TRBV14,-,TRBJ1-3,CASSQQTLPRYSGNTIYF
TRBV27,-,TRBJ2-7,CASKDTSSYEQYF
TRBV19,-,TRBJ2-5,CASRAGSETQYF
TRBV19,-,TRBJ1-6,CASSIGTGKPSPLHF
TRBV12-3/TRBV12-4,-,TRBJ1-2,CASSFRALYGYTF
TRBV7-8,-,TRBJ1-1,CASSLWGQGGTEAFF
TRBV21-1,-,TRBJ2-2,CASSKERKQGANTGELFF
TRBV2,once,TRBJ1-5,CASVSEVASSNQPQHF
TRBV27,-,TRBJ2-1,CATSVGVEQFF
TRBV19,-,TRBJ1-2,CASSMIRDSYLYGYTF
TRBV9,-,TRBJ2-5,CASSGTDEETQYF
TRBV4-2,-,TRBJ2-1,CASSQGEGVAGDEQFF
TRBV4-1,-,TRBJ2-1,CASSPFRDRTPEQFF
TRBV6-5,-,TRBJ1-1,CASSPEVATEAFF
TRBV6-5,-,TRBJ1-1,CASSSSGSEAFF
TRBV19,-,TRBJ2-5,CASSIIAGGRKTQYF
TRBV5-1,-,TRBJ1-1,CASSYSDTGRTEAFF
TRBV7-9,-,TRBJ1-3,CASSLATDKGNTIYF
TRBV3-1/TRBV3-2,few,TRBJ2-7,CASSQAGLAGGNSYEQYF
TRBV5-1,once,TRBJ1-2,CASSLARANGYTF
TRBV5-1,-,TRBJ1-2,CASSLGASYGYTF
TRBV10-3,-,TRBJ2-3,CAISESNRGLMDTQYF
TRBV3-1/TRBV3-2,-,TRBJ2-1,CASSHPSTLVYEQFF
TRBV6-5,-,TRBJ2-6,CASSYLPGTGANVLTF
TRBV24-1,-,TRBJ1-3,CATSKEGHSSGNTIYF
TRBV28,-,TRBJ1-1,CATRPSTTEAFF
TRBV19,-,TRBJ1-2,CASSISARTADYGYTF
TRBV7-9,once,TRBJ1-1,CASSLGRNTEAFF
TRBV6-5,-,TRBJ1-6,CASSYGTGGGSPLHF
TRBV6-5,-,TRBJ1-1,CASSYSRTGTTEAFF
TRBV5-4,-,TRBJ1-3,CASSFGRSSGNTIYF
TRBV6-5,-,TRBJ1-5,CASRADRGVQPQHF
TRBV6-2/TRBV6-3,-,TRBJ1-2,CASSNVKGGYGYTF